Each of the 18 T cell receptor beta chains below was sequenced from the same sample in a study of T-cell reconstitution after alpha-beta-depleted transplantation in children (dated by TCRdb to 2016 to 2018). Explained via the paper, the treatment or condition label denotes: allogeneic hematopoietic cell transplantation with graft depleted of TCRalphabeta T cells and CD19 B cells. The library was produced with PCR. The listed sequencing device is Illumina HiSeq 2500. Molecular barcoding was employed in the preparation of TCR libraries, with unique molecular identifiers being used to normalize TCRbeta repertoire quantification. TCRdb reprocessing: public reads trimmed at Q25 with fastp, clones called with MiXCR, in-frame beta chains kept. When rows share a CDR3 protein, they turn into one entry using the most common DNA and genes. This sample lists around 6,500 distinct CDR3 sequences; roughly 14% were detected once. The top ten clonotypes cover around 5.9% of the sample.

Here the sequenced sample was PBMCs, taken before TCRalphabeta/CD19-depleted stem cell transplant. The receptors shown here come from a boy between 10 and 17 years old with acute lymphoblastic leukemia, due to receive a stem cell transplant.

V is TRBV7-3 and J is TRBJ2-3, with 7 nucleotides matching TRBD1. In germline, CDR1 is SGHTA, CDR2 FQGTGA. Trimming took 4 bases from V and 2 from J; bases not matched to a gene: 6. The CDR3 is 15 amino acids. The CDR3 spells CASSSRTGPTDTQYF. In DNA form, the CDR3 reads TGTGCCAGCAGCTCACGGACAGGCCCCACAGATACGCAGTATTTT.

This clonotype is labeled as medium-sized (0.01 to 0.1%). The chain employs TRBV28 and TRBJ1-5; 7 bases agree with TRBD1. J lost 2 bases, V lost 3 bases, and 13 bases had no gene match. The CDR3 totals 18 residues. Germline V CDR1 and CDR2: MDHEN, SYDVKM. The CDR3: CASSLPRGGLVRNQPQHF. The CDR3 region has the DNA TGTGCCAGCAGTTTGCCTAGAGGGGGCTTGGTTCGCAATCAGCCCCAGCATTTT.

By frequency in the sample, this clonotype is medium-sized. This chain connects TRBV4-3 to TRBJ2-2; 7 bases are a match to TRBD2. In germline, CDR1 is LGHNA, CDR2 YSLEER. Losses at the gene ends were 0 bases for V and 7 bases for J; bases not matched to a gene: 8. The CDR3 totals 16 residues. CDR3 amino acids: CASSQDLGGLVGELFF. The CDR3 DNA sequence: TGCGCCAGCAGCCAAGATCTGGGGGGGTTGGTCGGGGAGCTGTTTTTT.

By frequency in the sample, this clonotype is medium-sized. The chain carries TRBV7-8 and TRBJ1-2, with D uncertain. Trimming took off 0 bases at V and 4 bases at J, with 12 bases between the two ends. The CDR3 is made up of 15 amino acids. CDR1 and CDR2 from the germline V gene are SGHVS and FQNEAQ. The CDR3 sequence is CASSLASGVSYGYTF. The CDR3 DNA sequence: TGTGCCAGCAGCTTAGCTTCTGGGGTTTCCTATGGCTACACCTTC.

In this sample, this clonotype is medium-sized. CDR3 nucleotides: TGTGCCAGCGCCCTGACAGGGAGATTCACTGAAGCTTTCTTT. Its protein product is CASALTGRFTEAFF. This chain joins TRBV7-9 and TRBJ1-1; 7 bases are a match to TRBD1. The CDR3 loop spans 14 amino acids. V lost 8 bases, J lost 4 bases, and 10 bases stayed unmatched. Germline values: CDR1 SEHNR, CDR2 FQNEAQ (reference sequence).

In this sample, this clonotype turned up many times. The V and J genes are TRBV7-8 and TRBJ2-7, with TRBD2 matching 16 bases. Losses at the gene ends were 3 bases for V and 1 base for J; bases not matched to a gene: 15. CDR1 is SGHVS, CDR2 FQNEAQ, per germline. This CDR3 contains 21 residues. The CDR3 region is CASSFTRGGLAGGPGSYEQYF. In DNA form, the CDR3 reads TGTGCCAGCAGCTTCACCCGGGGGGGACTAGCGGGAGGGCCCGGATCCTACGAGCAGTACTTC.

By sample fraction, this clonotype is medium-sized. The gene calls are TRBV9 and TRBJ2-2, with D maybe TRBD2 (5 bases). CDR1 and CDR2 from the germline V gene are SGDLS and YYNGEE. Trimming left V 0 bases short and J 6 bases short, with 9 bases between. The CDR3 covers 14 residues. CDR3 sequence reads: CASSVDLAAGELFF. The CDR3 DNA sequence: TGTGCCAGCAGCGTAGACCTAGCAGCCGGGGAGCTGTTTTTT.

This clonotype was recorded many times. The chain uses TRBV20-1 and TRBJ2-3; TRBD2 agrees at 15 bases. Germline assignment: CDR1 DFQATT and CDR2 SNEGSKA (reference sequence). CDR3 length: 17 residues. Trimming at V came to 4 bases and at J to 6 bases, leaving 11 bases not matched to a gene. The CDR3 nucleotides are TGCAGTGCTATTCCCGGACTAGCGGGGGGGGGATGGGATACGCAGTATTTT. Its translation is CSAIPGLAGGGWDTQYF.

This clonotype is categorized as medium-sized (0.01 to 0.1%). This sequence joins TRBV7-8 and TRBJ2-1; TRBD1 agrees at 9 bases. Per germline, CDR1 SGHVS and CDR2 FQNEAQ. Losses at the gene ends were 2 bases for V and 6 bases for J; bases not matched to a gene: 8. This CDR3 region has 16 residues. The CDR3 DNA follows: TGTGCCAGCAGCTTATTACAGGGGGCCTCACGCAATGAGCAGTTCTTC. Translation gives CASSLLQGASRNEQFF.

Of note for this clonotype: Because it lacks the conserved phenylalanine or tryptophan at the end, this CDR3 is likely a read error. This chain links TRBV29-1 with TRBJ2-5; D is uncertain. The CDR3 has 11 residues. Per the germline V gene, CDR1 is SQVTM and CDR2 is ANQGSEA. V lost 7 bases and J 7 bases, leaving 13 bases between the germline ends. CDR3 sequence reads: CSAWRFGTQYS. CDR3 coding DNA: TGCAGCGCATGGCGTTTTGGGACCCAGTACTCC.

By share, this clonotype counts as medium-sized (0.01 to 0.1%). The CDR3 bases are TGCGCCAGCAGCCCGGGACCCGGCGGGGAGCTGTTTTTT. It yields the protein CASSPGPGGELFF. The rearrangement joins TRBV4-1 to TRBJ2-2, with D perhaps given as TRBD1 or TRBD2 (5 bases each). Between the trimmed V and J ends, which lost 4 bases and 7 bases, there was a span of 10 bases. Germline V gives CDR1 MGHRA, CDR2 YSYEKL. CDR3 length equals 13 residues.

By share, this clonotype ranks as medium-sized. The CDR3, as DNA: TGTGCCAGCAGTTTGGGACGGCCGACCCCGCGGAACACTGAAGCTTTCTTT. Translating it yields CASSLGRPTPRNTEAFF. V gene TRBV28 combines with J gene TRBJ1-1; TRBD1 might be the D (5 bases). Per the germline V gene, CDR1 is MDHEN and CDR2 is SYDVKM. The CDR3 is made up of 17 amino acids. Trimming took 3 bases from V and 1 from J, leaving 18 bases between them.

This clonotype counts as medium-sized (0.01 to 0.1%). The chain employs TRBV5-1 and TRBJ1-1; no reliable D call. V lost 0 bases and J 3 bases, leaving 12 bases between the germline ends. The CDR3 extends over 15 amino acids. Germline V gene lookup returns CDR1 SGHRS and CDR2 YFSETQ. Written as DNA, the CDR3 is TGCGCCAGCAGCTTGGAAGGGTGGTCGGACACTGAAGCTTTCTTT. Its protein product is CASSLEGWSDTEAFF.

This clonotype counts as medium-sized (0.01 to 0.1%). This chain uses TRBV28 with TRBJ1-6; D is ambiguous. V shed 4 bases and J shed 7 bases, with 8 bases lying between them. CDR1 and CDR2 (germline): MDHEN, SYDVKM. This CDR3 spans 13 amino acids. The CDR3 nucleotides are TGTGCCAGCAGTTCCAGGCCAAATTCACCCCTCCACTTT. Translation gives CASSSRPNSPLHF.

By its share, this clonotype is medium-sized (0.01 to 0.1%). The J gene is TRBJ2-7, the V gene TRBV7-9; a weak D match, TRBD1 (5 bases). Trimming cost V 8 bases and J 3 bases, with 14 bases left between them. This CDR3 is 13 amino acids long. Germline CDR1 reads SEHNR; CDR2 reads FQNEAQ (reference sequence). CDR3 residues: CASEPAGYYEQYF. In DNA form, the CDR3 reads TGTGCCAGCGAGCCGGCAGGGTACTACGAGCAGTACTTC.

This clonotype counts as medium-sized (0.01 to 0.1%). The chain joins TRBV10-2 to TRBJ1-5, with D possibly TRBD1 on 5 matching bases. Germline CDR1 WSHSY, CDR2 SAAADI. The CDR3 has 15 amino acids. V was trimmed by 5 bases and J by 0 bases, leaving 11 bases between them. CDR3 residues: CASSPDILSNQPQHF. The CDR3 nucleotides are TGCGCCAGCAGTCCGGACATTCTTAGCAATCAGCCCCAGCATTTT.

This clonotype has at least ten counts. This rearrangement joins TRBV7-2 to TRBJ2-5, with 9 bases that match TRBD2. V trimming: 5 bases; J trimming: 5 bases; junction bases outside the gene matches: 9. The CDR3 spans 15 residues. The germline V gene encodes CDR1 SGHTA and CDR2 FQGNSA. The CDR3: CASSVPGLAGETQYF. The CDR3 coding sequence is TGTGCCAGCAGCGTCCCGGGACTAGCCGGCGAGACCCAGTACTTC. The full variable domain, in which reference TRBV7-2 and TRBJ2-5 provide the parts outside the CDR3, is GAGVSQSPSNKVTEKGKDVELRCDPISGHTALYWYRQSLGQGLEFLIYFQGNSAPDKSGLPSDRFSAERTGGSVSTLTIQRTQQEDSAVYLCASSVPGLAGETQYFGPGTRLLVL.

This clonotype qualifies as medium-sized. The V call is TRBV15, the J call TRBJ2-5; D is undetermined. CDR1 and CDR2 (germline): LNHNV, YYDKDF (reference sequence). The CDR3 sequence is 13 residues long. Trimming removed 0 bases at V and 5 bases at J, with 7 bases between. Here the CDR3 DNA reads TGTGCCACCAGCAGAGACATGGGCGAGACCCAGTACTTC. As protein: CATSRDMGETQYF. Full variable domain (remainder filled in from reference TRBV15 and TRBJ2-5): DAMVIQNPRYQVTQFGKPVTLSCSQTLNHNVMYWYQQKSSQAPKLLFHYYDKDFNNEADTPDNFQSRRPNTSFCFLDIRSPGLGDTAMYLCATSRDMGETQYFGPGTRLLVL.